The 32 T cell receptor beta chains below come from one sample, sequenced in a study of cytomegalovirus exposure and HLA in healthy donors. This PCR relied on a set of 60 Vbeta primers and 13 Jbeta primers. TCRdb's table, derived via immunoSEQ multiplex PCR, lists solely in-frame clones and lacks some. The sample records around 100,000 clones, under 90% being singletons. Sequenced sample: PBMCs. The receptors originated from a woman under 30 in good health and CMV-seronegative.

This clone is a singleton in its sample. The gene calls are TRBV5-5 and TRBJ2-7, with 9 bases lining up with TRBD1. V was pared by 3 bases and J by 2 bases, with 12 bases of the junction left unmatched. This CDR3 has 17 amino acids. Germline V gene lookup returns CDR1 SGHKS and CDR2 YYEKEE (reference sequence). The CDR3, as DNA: TGTGCCAGCAGCTGGCCCGGGACAGGGACCGATCCCTACGAGCAGTACTTC. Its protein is CASSWPGTGTDPYEQYF.

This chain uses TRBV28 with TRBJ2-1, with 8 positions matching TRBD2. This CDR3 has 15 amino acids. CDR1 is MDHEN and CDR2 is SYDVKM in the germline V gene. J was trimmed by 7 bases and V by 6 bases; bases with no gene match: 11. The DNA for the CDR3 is TGTGCCAGCAGAATTGCAGCGGGAGCTTTGAATGAGCAGTTCTTC. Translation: CASRIAAGALNEQFF.

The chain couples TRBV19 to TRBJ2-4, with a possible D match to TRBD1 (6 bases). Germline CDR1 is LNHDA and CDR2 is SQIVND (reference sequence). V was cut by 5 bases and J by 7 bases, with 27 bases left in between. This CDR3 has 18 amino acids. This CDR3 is CASSRHGKQGQMGNIQYF. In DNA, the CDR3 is TGTGCCAGTAGTCGCCACGGTAAACAGGGCCAGATGGGTAACATTCAGTACTTC.

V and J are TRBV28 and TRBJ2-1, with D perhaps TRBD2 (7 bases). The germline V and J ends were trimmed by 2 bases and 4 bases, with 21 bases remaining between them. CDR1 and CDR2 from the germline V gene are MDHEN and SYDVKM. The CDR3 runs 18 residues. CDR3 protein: CASSLGRRGGWAYNEQFF. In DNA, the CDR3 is TGTGCCAGCAGTTTAGGCCGGAGGGGGGGTTGGGCATACAATGAGCAGTTCTTC.

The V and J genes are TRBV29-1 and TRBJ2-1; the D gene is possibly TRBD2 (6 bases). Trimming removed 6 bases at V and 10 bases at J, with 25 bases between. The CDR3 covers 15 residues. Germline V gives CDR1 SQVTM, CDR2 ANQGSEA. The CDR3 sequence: CSVDGRTAGGGEQFF. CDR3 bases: TGCAGCGTCGACGGTCGGACCGCCGGAGGAGGGGAGCAGTTCTTC.

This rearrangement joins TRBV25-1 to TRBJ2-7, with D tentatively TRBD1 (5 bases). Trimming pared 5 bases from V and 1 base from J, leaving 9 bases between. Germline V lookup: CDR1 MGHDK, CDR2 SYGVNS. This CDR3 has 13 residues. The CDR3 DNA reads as TGTGCCAGCAGTTCCACAGGTTCCTACGAGCAGTACTTC. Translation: CASSSTGSYEQYF.

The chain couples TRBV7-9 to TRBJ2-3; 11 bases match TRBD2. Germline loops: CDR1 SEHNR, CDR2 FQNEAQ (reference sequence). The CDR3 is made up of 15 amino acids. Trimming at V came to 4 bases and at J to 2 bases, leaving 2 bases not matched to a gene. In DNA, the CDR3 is TGTGCCAGCAGCTGGGGACTAGCGGACACAGATACGCAGTATTTT. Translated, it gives CASSWGLADTDTQYF.

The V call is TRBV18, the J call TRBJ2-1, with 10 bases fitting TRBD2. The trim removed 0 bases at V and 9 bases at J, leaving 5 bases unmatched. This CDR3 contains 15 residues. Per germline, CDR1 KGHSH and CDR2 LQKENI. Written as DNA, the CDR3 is TGTGCCAGCTCACCACCGGAGCGGGGGGGCCTTGAGCAGTTCTTC. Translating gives CASSPPERGGLEQFF. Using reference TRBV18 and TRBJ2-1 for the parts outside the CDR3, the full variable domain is NAGVMQNPRHLVRRRGQEARLRCSPMKGHSHVYWYRQLPEEGLKFMVYLQKENIIDESGMPKERFSAEFPKEGPSILRIQQVVRGDSAAYFCASSPPERGGLEQFFGPGTRLTVL.

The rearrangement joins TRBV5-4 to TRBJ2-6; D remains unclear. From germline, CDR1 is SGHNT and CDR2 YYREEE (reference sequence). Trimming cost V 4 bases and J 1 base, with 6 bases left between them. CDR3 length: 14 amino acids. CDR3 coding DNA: TGTGCCAGCAGCCATCAGTCTGGGGCCAACGTCCTGACTTTC. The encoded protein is CASSHQSGANVLTF. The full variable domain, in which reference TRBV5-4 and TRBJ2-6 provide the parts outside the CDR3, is ETGVTQSPTHLIKTRGQQVTLRCSSQSGHNTVSWYQQALGQGPQFIFQYYREEENGRGNFPPRFSGLQFPNYSSELNVNALELDDSALYLCASSHQSGANVLTFGAGSRLTVL.

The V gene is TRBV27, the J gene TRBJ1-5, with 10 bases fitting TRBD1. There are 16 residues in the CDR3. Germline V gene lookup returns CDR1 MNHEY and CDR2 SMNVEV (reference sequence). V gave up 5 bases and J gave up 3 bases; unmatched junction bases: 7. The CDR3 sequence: CASSPGTGAINQPQHF. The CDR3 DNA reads TGTGCCAGCAGTCCCGGGACAGGGGCGATCAATCAGCCCCAGCATTTT.

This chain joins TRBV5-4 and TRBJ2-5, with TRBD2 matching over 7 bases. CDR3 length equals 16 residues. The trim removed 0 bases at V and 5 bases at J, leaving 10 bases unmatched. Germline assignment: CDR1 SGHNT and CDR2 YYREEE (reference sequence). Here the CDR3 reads CASSLGGGIGVETQYF. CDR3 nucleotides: TGTGCCAGCAGCTTGGGGGGGGGTATCGGAGTGGAGACCCAGTACTTC.

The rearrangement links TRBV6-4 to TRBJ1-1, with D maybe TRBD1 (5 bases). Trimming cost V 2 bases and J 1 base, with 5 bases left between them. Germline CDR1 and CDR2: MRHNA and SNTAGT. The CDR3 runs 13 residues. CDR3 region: CASSDQGNTEAFF. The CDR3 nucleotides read TGTGCCAGCAGTGACCAGGGGAACACTGAAGCTTTCTTT.

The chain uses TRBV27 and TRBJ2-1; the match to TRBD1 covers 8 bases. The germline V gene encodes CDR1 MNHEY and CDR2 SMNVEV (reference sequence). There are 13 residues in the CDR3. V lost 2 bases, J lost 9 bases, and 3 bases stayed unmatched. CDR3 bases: TGTGCCAGCAGTTTACTTACAGGGGGTGAGCAGTTCTTC. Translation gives CASSLLTGGEQFF.

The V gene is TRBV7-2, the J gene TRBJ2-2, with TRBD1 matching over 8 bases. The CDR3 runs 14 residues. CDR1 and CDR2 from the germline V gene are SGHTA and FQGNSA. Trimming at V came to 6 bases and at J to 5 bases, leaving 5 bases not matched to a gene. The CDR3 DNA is TGTGCCAGCAGGTCAGGGGGCAGGACCGGGGAGCTGTTTTTT. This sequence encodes CASRSGGRTGELFF.

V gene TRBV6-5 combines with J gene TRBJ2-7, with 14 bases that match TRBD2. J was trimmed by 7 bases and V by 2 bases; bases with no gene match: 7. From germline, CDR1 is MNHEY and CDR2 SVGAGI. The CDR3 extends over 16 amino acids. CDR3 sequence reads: CASSYEGLAGVGEQYF. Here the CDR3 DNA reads TGTGCCAGCAGTTACGAGGGACTAGCGGGAGTCGGGGAGCAGTACTTC.

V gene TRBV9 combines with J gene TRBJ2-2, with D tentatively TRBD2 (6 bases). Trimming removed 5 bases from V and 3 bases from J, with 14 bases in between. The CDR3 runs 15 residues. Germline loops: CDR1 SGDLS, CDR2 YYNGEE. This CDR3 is CASRGGAWDTGELFF. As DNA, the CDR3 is TGTGCCAGCAGGGGGGGAGCATGGGACACCGGGGAGCTGTTTTTT. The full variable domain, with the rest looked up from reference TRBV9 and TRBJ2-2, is DSGVTQTPKHLITATGQRVTLRCSPRSGDLSVYWYQQSLDQGLQFLIQYYNGEERAKGNILERFSAQQFPDLHSELNLSSLELGDSALYFCASRGGAWDTGELFFGEGSRLTVL.

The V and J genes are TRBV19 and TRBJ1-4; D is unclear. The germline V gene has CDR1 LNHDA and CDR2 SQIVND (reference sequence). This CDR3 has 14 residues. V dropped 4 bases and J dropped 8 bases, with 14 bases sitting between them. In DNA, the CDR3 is TGTGCCAGTAGTAAGGGAGTTCGAGACGAAAAACTGTTTTTT. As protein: CASSKGVRDEKLFF.

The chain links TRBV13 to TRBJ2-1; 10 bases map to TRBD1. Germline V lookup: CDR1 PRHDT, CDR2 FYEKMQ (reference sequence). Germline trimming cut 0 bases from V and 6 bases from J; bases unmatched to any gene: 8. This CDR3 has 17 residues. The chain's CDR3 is CASSLGRGTGVFNEQFF. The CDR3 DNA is TGTGCCAGCAGCTTAGGCCGGGGGACAGGGGTTTTCAATGAGCAGTTCTTC.

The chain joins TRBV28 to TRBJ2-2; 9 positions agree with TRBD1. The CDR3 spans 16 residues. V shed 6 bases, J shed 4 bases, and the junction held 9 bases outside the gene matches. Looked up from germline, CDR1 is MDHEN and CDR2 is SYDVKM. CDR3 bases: TGTGCCAGCAGACAGGGGGCGGTTGGGGGCACCGGGGAGCTGTTTTTT. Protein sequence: CASRQGAVGGTGELFF.

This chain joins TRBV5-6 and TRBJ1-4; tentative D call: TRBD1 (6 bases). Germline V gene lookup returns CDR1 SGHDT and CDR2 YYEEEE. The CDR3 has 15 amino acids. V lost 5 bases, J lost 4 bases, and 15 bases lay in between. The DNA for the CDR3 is TGTGCCAGCAGTAAACCGGGACACAGTAATGAAAAACTGTTTTTT. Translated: CASSKPGHSNEKLFF.

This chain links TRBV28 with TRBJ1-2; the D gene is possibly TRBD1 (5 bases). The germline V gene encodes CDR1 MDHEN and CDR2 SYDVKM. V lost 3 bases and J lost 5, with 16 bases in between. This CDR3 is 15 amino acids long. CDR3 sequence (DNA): TGTGCCAGCAGTTTGGCGGGGGACGACCAGTATGGCTACACCTTC. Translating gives CASSLAGDDQYGYTF.

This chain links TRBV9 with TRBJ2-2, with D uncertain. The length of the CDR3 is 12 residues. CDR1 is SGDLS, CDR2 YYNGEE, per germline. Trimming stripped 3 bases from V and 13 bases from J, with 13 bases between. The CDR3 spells CASSEPTRGLFF. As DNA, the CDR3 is TGTGCCAGCAGCGAGCCCACCCGCGGGCTGTTTTTT.

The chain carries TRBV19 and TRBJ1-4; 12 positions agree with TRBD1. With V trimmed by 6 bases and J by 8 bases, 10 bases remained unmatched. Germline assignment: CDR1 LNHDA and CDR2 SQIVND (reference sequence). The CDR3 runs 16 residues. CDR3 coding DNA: TGTGCCAGTAGACCCCCTGGAGGGACAGGGGGCGAAAAACTGTTTTTT. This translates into CASRPPGGTGGEKLFF.

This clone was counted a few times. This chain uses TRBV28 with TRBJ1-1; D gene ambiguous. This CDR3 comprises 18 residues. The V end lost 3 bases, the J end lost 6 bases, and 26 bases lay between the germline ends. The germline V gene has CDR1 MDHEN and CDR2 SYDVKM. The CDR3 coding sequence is TGTGCCAGCAGTTTCCTTTATTCCGGGATAATGAGCCGCGCTGAAGCTTTCTTT. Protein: CASSFLYSGIMSRAEAFF.

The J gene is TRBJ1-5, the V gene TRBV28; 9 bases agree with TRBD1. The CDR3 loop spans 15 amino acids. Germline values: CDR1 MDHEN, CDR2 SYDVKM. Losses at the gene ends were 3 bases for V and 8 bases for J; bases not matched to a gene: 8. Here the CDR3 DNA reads TGTGCCAGCAGTTTCCGGGACAGGGAAATGGAGCCCCAGCATTTT. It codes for CASSFRDREMEPQHF.

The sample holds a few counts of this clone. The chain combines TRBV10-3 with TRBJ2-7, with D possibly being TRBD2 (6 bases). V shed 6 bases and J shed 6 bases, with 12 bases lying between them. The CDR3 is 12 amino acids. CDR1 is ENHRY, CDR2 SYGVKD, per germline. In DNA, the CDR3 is TGTGCCATCAGGGGGGACTCCCTCGAGCAGTACTTC. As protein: CAIRGDSLEQYF.

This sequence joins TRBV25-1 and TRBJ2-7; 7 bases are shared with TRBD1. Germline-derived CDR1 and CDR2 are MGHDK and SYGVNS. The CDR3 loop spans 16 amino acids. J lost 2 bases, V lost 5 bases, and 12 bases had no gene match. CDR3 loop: CASSSISGTATYEQYF. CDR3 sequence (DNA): TGTGCCAGCAGTTCAATCTCCGGGACAGCTACCTACGAGCAGTACTTC.

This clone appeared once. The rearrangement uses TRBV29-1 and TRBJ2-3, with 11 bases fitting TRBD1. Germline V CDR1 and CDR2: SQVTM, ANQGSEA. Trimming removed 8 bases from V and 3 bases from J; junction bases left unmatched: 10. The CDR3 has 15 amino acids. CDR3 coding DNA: TGCAGCACGACCCGGAGGGACAGGGGGACAGATACGCAGTATTTT. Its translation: CSTTRRDRGTDTQYF.

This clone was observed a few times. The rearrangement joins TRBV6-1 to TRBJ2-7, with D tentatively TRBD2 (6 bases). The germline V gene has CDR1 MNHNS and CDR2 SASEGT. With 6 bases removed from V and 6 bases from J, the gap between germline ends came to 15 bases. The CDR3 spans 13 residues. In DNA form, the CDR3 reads TGTGCCAGCAGGGAGGGGCCCGCAGGCGAGCAGTACTTC. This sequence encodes CASREGPAGEQYF.

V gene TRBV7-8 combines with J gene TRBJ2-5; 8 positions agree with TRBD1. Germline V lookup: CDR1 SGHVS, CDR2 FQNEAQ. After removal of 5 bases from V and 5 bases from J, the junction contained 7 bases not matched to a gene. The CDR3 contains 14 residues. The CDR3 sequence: CASSLDRGGETQYF. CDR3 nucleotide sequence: TGTGCCAGCAGCCTCGACAGGGGTGGGGAGACCCAGTACTTC.

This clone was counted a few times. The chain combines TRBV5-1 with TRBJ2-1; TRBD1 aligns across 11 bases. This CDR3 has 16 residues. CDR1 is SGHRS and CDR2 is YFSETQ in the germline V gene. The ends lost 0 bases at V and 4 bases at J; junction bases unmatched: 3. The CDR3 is CASSLGTGGHYNEQFF. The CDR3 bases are TGCGCCAGCAGCTTGGGGACAGGGGGCCATTACAATGAGCAGTTCTTC.

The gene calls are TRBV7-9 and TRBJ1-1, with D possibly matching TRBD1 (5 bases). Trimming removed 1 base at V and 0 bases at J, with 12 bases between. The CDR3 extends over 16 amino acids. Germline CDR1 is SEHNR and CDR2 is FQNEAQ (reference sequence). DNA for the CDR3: TGTGCCAGCAGCTTAGGGACATTGGGGATGAACACTGAAGCTTTCTTT. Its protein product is CASSLGTLGMNTEAFF.